This is a list of T cell receptor beta chains from one sample in a study of Ad26.COV2.S vaccination and SARS-CoV-2 variants. Sequencing was performed with immunoSEQ multiplex PCR; in TCRdb, only in-frame clones are kept and a portion is missing. This table holds about 430,000 clones, about 93% found once. Sequenced material: peripheral blood, taken in a trial of Ad26.COV2.S vaccine versus placebo. Every receptor here comes from a person between 18 and 65 years old who received the Ad26.COV2.S COVID-19 vaccine or a placebo. The CDR3 runs from the conserved cysteine through the conserved F or W. The D gene is left open where the match is weak. Some rows have no size entry. The others give once, few or many, or a class for an expanded clone.

V	D	size	J	DNA	CDR3
TRBV19	NA	once	TRBJ1-5	TGTGCCAGTAGTATAGCCGGATTGCGTCAGCCCCAGCATTTT	CASSIAGLRQPQHF
TRBV7-6	TRBD1	NA	TRBJ1-3	TGTGCCAGCAGCTCCCGGGACAGCGGAAACACCATATATTTT	CASSSRDSGNTIYF
TRBV7-2	TRBD2	NA	TRBJ2-5	TGTGCCAGCAGCCGGACTAGCGGGACTCAAGAGACCCAGTACTTC	CASSRTSGTQETQYF
TRBV10-3	TRBD2	NA	TRBJ2-2	TGTGCCATCAGCTCCGTCAGCGGGGAGGTGAACACCGGGGAGCTGTTTTTT	CAISSVSGEVNTGELFF
TRBV11-2	NA	NA	TRBJ2-7	TGTGCCAGCAGCTTAGTGGGGGAAACAAGGGAGCAGTACTTC	CASSLVGETREQYF
TRBV19	NA	NA	TRBJ1-2	TGTGCCAGTAGTCGGGGGAGGGCTGGCTACACCTTC	CASSRGRAGYTF
TRBV19	NA	once	TRBJ2-1	TGTGCCAGTAGAACCGTTGGGGGGAGTGGTCGTGAGCAGTTCTTC	CASRTVGGSGREQFF
TRBV19	NA	NA	TRBJ2-3	TGTGCCAGTAGTATTCAGGCGGCACAACAAGATACGCAGTATTTT	CASSIQAAQQDTQYF
TRBV19	NA	once	TRBJ2-6	TGTGCCAGTAGGCCCTCAGGGAGCTCTGGGGCCAACGTCCTGACTTTC	CASRPSGSSGANVLTF
TRBV21-1	NA	NA	TRBJ1-5	TGTGCCAGCACCAAGACCGTTAGCAATCAGCCCCAGCATTTT	CASTKTVSNQPQHF
TRBV2	NA	NA	TRBJ2-7	TGTGCCAGCAGTGAAGAAAGCCCAGGCGAGCAGTACTTC	CASSEESPGEQYF
TRBV3-1/TRBV3-2	NA	NA	TRBJ2-7	TGTGCCAGCAGCCAAAGTCAAGTAAGCGAGCAGTACTTC	CASSQSQVSEQYF
TRBV2	TRBD2	NA	TRBJ2-1	TGTGCCAGCAGTCCTTCCCCAGACGCCGCAACTAGCGGGAGTTCCTACAATGAGCAGTTCTTC	CASSPSPDAATSGSSYNEQFF
TRBV15	TRBD2	NA	TRBJ2-5	TGTGCCACCAGCAGAGATCGGGCTAGCGGGAGGACAAGTCAAGAGACCCAGTACTTC	CATSRDRASGRTSQETQYF
TRBV5-6	NA	once	TRBJ1-2	TGTGCCAGCAGCTTGGGGACTGGCTACACCTTC	CASSLGTGYTF
TRBV18	NA	NA	TRBJ2-2	TGTGCCAGCTCACCGACAGACACCGGGGAGCTGTTTTTT	CASSPTDTGELFF
TRBV27	TRBD1	NA	TRBJ2-1	TGTGCCAGCAGTTTAAGGGACAGGGACAATGAGCAGTTCTTC	CASSLRDRDNEQFF
TRBV4-3	NA	NA	TRBJ1-2	TGCGCCAGCAGCCACAGAGACTATGGCTACACCTTC	CASSHRDYGYTF